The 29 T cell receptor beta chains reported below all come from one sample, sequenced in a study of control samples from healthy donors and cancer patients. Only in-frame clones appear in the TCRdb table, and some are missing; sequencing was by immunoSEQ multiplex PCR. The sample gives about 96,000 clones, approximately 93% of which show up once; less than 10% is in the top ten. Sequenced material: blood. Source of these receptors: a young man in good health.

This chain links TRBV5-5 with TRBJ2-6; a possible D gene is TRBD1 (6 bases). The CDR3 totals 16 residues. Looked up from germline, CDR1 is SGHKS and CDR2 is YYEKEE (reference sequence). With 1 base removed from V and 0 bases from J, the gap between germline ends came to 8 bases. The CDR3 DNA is TGTGCCAGCAGCTTGTACAGGGACTCTGGGGCCAACGTCCTGACTTTC. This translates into CASSLYRDSGANVLTF.

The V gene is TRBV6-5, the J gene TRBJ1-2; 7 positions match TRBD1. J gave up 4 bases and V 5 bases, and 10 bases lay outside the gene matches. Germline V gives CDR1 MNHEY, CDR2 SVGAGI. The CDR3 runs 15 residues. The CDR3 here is CASSPRDSETYGYTF. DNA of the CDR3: TGTGCCAGCAGTCCCCGGGACAGTGAGACCTATGGCTACACCTTC.

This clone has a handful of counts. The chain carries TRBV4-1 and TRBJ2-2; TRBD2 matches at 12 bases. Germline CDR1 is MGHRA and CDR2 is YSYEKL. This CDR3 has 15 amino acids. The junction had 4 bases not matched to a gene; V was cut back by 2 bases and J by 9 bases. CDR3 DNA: TGCGCCAGCAGCCAACCGGGACTAGCGGGTAGGGAGCTGTTTTTT. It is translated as CASSQPGLAGRELFF.

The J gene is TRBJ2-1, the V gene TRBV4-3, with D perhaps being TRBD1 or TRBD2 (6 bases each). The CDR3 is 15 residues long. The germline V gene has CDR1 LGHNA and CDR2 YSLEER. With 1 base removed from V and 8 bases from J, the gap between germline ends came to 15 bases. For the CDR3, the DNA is TGCGCCAGCAGCCAAGCCCCGGCGGGGACACATGAGCAGTTCTTC. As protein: CASSQAPAGTHEQFF.

DNA of the CDR3: TGTGCCAGCAGCTTAGTTGAGCGGGAGCCGTACAATGAGCAGTTCTTC. Translating it yields CASSLVEREPYNEQFF. The V and J genes are TRBV11-2 and TRBJ2-1, with TRBD2 identical over 8 bases. The germline CDR1 and CDR2 sequences are SGHAT and FQNNGV. Losses at the gene ends were 1 base for V and 4 bases for J; bases not matched to a gene: 6. This CDR3 comprises 16 residues.

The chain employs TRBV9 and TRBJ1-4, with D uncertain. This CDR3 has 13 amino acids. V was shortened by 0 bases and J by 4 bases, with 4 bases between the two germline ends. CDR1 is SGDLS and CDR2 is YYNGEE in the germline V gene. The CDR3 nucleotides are TGTGCCAGCAGCGTAGGAGATAATGAAAAACTGTTTTTT. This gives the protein CASSVGDNEKLFF.

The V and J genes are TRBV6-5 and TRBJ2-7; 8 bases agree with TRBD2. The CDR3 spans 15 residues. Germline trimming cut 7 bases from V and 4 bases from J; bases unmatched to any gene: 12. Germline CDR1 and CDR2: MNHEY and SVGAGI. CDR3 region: CASTPGGGGEYEQYF. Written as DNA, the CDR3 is TGTGCCAGCACCCCGGGGGGGGGAGGTGAGTACGAGCAGTACTTC.

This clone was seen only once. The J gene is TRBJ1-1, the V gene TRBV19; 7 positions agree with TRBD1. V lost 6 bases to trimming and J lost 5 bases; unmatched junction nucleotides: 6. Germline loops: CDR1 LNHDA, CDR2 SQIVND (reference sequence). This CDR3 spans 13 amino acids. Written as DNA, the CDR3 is TGTGCCAGTAGCTATAACAGGGGAACTGAAGCTTTCTTT. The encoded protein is CASSYNRGTEAFF. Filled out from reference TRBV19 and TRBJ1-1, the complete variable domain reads DGGITQSPKYLFRKEGQNVTLSCEQNLNHDAMYWYRQDPGQGLRLIYYSQIVNDFQKGDIAEGYSVSREKKESFPLTVTSAQKNPTAFYLCASSYNRGTEAFFGQGTRLTVV.

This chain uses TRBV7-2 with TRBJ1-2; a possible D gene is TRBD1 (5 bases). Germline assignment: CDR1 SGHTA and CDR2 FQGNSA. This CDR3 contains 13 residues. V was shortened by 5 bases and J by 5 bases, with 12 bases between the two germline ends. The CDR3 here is CASSVRGFYGYTF. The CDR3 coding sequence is TGTGCCAGCAGCGTGAGGGGCTTTTATGGCTACACCTTC.

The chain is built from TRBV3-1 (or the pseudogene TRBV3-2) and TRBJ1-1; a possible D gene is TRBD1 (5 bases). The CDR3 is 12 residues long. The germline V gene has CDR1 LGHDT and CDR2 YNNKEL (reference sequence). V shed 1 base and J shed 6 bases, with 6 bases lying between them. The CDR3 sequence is CASSQVGAEAFF. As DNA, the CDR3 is TGTGCCAGCAGCCAAGTGGGGGCTGAAGCTTTCTTT.

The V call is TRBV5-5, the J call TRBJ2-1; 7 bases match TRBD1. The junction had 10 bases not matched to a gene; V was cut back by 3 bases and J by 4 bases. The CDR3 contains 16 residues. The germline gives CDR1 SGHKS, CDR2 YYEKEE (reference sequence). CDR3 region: CASSYDPGQSYNEQFF. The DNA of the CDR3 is TGTGCCAGCAGCTACGACCCGGGACAGAGTTACAATGAGCAGTTCTTC.

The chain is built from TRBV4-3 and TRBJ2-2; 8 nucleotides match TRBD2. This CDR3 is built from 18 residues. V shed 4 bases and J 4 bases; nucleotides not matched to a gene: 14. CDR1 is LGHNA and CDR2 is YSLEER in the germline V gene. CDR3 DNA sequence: TGCGCCAGCAGCCCCCGGGTGGCGGGGGGCCTTGGCACCGGGGAGCTGTTTTTT. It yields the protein CASSPRVAGGLGTGELFF.

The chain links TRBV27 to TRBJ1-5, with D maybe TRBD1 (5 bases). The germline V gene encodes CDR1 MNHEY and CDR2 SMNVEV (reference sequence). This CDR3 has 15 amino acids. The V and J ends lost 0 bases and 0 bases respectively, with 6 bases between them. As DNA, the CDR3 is TGTGCCAGCAGTTTATCCGGGGGTAGCAATCAGCCCCAGCATTTT. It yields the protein CASSLSGGSNQPQHF.

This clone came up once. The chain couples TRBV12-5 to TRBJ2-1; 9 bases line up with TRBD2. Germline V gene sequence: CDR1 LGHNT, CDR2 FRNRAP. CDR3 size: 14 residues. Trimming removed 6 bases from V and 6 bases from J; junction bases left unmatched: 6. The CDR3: CASGLAGGSNEQFF. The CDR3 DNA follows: TGTGCTAGTGGCCTCGCGGGAGGGTCCAATGAGCAGTTCTTC.

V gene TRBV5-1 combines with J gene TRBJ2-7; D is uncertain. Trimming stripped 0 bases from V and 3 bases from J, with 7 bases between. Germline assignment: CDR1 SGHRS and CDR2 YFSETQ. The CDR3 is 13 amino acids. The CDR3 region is CASSLGANYEQYF. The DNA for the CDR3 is TGCGCCAGCAGCTTGGGGGCTAACTACGAGCAGTACTTC.

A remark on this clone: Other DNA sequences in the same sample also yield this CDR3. The CDR3 sequence: CASSKKKRGRPYSNQPQHF. Written as DNA, the CDR3 is TGTGCCAGTAGCAAAAAAAAACGGGGACGGCCCTATAGCAATCAGCCCCAGCATTTT. The chain uses TRBV21-1 and TRBJ1-5. TRBV21-1 is shown as a pseudogene. The CDR3 sequence is 19 residues long.

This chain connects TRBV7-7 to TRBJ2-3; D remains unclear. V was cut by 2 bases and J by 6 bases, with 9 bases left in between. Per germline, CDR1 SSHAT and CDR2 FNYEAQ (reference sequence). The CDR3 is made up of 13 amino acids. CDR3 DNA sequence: TGTGCCAGCAGCTTAAGCGAGCTTGATACGCAGTATTTT. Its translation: CASSLSELDTQYF.

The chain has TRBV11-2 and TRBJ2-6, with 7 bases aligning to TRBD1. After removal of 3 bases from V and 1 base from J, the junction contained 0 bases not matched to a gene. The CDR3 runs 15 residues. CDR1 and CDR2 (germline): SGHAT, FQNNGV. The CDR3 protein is CASSLGQSGANVLTF. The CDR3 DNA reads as TGTGCCAGCAGCTTGGGACAGTCTGGGGCCAACGTCCTGACTTTC. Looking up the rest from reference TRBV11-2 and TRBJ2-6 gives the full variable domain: EAGVAQSPRYKIIEKRQSVAFWCNPISGHATLYWYQQILGQGPKLLIQFQNNGVVDDSQLPKDRFSAERLKGVDSTLKIQPAKLEDSAVYLCASSLGQSGANVLTFGAGSRLTVL.

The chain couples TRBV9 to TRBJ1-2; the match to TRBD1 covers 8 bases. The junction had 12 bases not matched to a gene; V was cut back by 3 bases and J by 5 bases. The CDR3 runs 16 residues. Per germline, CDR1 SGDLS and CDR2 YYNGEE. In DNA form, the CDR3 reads TGTGCCAGCAGCGACCCGAAGACAGGGGCTACGTATGGCTACACCTTC. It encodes CASSDPKTGATYGYTF.

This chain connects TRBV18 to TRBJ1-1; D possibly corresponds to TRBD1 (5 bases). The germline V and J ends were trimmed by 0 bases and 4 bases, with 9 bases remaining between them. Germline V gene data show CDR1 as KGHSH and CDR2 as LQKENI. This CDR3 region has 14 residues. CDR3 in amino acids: CASSPPSGFTEAFF. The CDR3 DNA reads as TGTGCCAGCTCACCACCTTCAGGGTTCACTGAAGCTTTCTTT. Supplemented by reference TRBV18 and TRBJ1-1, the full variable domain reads NAGVMQNPRHLVRRRGQEARLRCSPMKGHSHVYWYRQLPEEGLKFMVYLQKENIIDESGMPKERFSAEFPKEGPSILRIQQVVRGDSAAYFCASSPPSGFTEAFFGQGTRLTVV.

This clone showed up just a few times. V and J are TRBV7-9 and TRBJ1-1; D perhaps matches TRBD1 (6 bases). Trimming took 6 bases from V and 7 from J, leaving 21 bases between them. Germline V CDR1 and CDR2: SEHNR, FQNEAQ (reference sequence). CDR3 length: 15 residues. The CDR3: CASRAFGGAYSEAFF. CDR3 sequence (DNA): TGTGCCAGCAGGGCATTCGGGGGCGCGTATAGTGAAGCTTTCTTT.

Written as DNA, the CDR3 is TGTGCCTGGAGCCAATACTACGAGCAGTACTTC. It is translated as CAWSQYYEQYF. V and J are TRBV30 and TRBJ2-7; D is ambiguous. The V end was cut by 3 bases, the J end by 3 bases, with 6 bases between. CDR1 GTSNPN and CDR2 SVGIG come from the germline V gene (reference sequence). The length of the CDR3 is 11 residues.

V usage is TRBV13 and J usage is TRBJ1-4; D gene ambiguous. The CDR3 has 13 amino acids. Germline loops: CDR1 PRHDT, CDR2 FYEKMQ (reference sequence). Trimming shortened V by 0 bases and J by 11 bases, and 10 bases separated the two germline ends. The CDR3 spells CASSLGIATKLFF. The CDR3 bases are TGTGCCAGCAGCTTAGGTATAGCAACTAAACTGTTTTTT.

The CDR3: CASSLPGQMNTEAFF. CDR3 nucleotide sequence: TGTGCCAGCAGCCTGCCGGGACAGATGAACACTGAAGCTTTCTTT. The chain carries TRBV5-6 and TRBJ1-1; 7 bases align to TRBD1. The V segment lost 4 bases and the J segment 0 bases; nucleotides outside the gene matches: 6. Germline V lookup: CDR1 SGHDT, CDR2 YYEEEE. The CDR3 spans 15 residues.

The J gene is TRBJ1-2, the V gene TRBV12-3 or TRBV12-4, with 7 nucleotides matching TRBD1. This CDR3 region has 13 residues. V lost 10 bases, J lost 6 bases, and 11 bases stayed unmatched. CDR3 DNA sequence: TGTGCCATCCCCTCGCGGCAGGGGGATGGCTACACCTTC. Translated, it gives CAIPSRQGDGYTF.

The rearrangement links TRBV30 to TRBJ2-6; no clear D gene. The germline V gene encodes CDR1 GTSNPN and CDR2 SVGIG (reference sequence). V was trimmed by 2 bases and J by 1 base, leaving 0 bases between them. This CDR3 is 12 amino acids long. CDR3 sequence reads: CAWSSGANVLTF. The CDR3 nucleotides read TGTGCCTGGAGTTCTGGGGCCAACGTCCTGACTTTC. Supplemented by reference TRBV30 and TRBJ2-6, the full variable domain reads SQTIHQWPATLVQPVGSPLSLECTVEGTSNPNLYWYRQAAGRGLQLLFYSVGIGQISSEVPQNLSASRPQDRQFILSSKKLLLSDSGFYLCAWSSGANVLTFGAGSRLTVL.

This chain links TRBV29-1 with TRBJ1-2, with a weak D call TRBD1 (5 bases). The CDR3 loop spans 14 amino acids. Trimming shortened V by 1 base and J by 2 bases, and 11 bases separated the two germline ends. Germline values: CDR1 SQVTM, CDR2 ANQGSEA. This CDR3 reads CSVEVRVQNYGYTF. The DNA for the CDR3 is TGCAGCGTTGAAGTCAGGGTTCAGAACTATGGCTACACCTTC.

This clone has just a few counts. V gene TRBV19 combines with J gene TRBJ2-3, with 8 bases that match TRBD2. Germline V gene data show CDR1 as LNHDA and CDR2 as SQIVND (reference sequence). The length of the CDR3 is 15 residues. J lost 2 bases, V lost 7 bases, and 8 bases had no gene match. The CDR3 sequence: CASTPAGAPTDTQYF. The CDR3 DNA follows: TGTGCCAGTACCCCAGCGGGAGCCCCCACAGATACGCAGTATTTT.

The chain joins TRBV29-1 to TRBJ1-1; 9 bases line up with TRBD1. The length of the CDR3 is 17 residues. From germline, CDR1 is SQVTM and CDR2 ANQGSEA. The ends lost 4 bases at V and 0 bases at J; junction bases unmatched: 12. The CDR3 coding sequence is TGCAGCGTTGGGTCCGCCTCCGGGACAGGGATGAACACTGAAGCTTTCTTT. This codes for CSVGSASGTGMNTEAFF.